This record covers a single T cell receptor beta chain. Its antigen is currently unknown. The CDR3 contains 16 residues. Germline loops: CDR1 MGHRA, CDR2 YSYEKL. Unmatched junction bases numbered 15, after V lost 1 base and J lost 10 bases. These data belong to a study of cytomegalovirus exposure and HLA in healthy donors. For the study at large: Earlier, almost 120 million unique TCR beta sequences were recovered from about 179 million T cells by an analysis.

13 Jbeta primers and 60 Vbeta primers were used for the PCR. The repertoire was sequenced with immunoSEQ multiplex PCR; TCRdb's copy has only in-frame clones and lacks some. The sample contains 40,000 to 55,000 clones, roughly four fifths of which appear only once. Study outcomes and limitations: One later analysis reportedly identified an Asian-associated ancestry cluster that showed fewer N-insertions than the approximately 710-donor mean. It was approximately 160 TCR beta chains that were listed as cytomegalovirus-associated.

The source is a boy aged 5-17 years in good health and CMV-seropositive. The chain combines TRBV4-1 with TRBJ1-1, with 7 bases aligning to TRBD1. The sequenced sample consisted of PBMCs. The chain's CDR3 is CASSQVAPTGARAAFF. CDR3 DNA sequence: TGCGCCAGCAGCCAAGTCGCCCCTACAGGGGCTAGAGCAGCTTTCTTT.